Below, 6 T cell receptor beta chains from the same sample are listed, as sequenced in a study of PD-L1 blockade in urothelial cancer. Produced via immunoSEQ multiplex PCR; TCRdb's table is partial and in-frame only. The repertoire holds 35,000 to 45,000 clones, with 88% as singletons. Sequenced material: PBMCs, taken around atezolizumab (anti-PD-L1) treatment. These receptors were obtained from a woman aged 55-69 years with urothelial cancer.

This rearrangement joins TRBV5-4 to TRBJ1-1; 9 nucleotides agree with TRBD1. With 5 bases clipped from V and 6 bases from J, the junction kept 5 bases outside the gene matches. This CDR3 comprises 13 residues. Germline lookup yields CDR1 SGHNT and CDR2 YYREEE (reference sequence). The DNA of the CDR3 is TGTGCCAGCAGGGGGGGACAGGGACCTGAAGCTTTCTTT. Its translation: CASRGGQGPEAFF.

This chain connects TRBV16 to TRBJ1-4; the D gene is possibly TRBD1 (5 bases). V lost 2 bases to trimming and J lost 0 bases, with 13 bases between them. CDR3 size: 17 residues. Germline V gene lookup returns CDR1 KGHSY and CDR2 FQNENV. CDR3 sequence reads: CASSQETAGATNEKLFF. CDR3 nucleotides: TGTGCCAGCAGCCAAGAGACGGCGGGGGCAACTAATGAAAAACTGTTTTTT.

The V gene is TRBV2, the J gene TRBJ1-5; D not resolved. This CDR3 has 12 residues. V shed 5 bases and J shed 4 bases, with 6 bases lying between them. CDR1 is SNHLY, CDR2 FYNNEI, per germline. For the CDR3, the DNA is TGTGCCAGCAGTAAATATAATCAGCCCCAGCATTTT. This translates into CASSKYNQPQHF. The full variable domain, its missing parts supplied by reference TRBV2 and TRBJ1-5, is EPEVTQTPSHQVTQMGQEVILRCVPISNHLYFYWYRQILGQKVEFLVSFYNNEISEKSEIFDDQFSVERPDGSNFTLKIRSTKLEDSAMYFCASSKYNQPQHFGDGTRLSIL.

This clone was observed a single time. This sequence joins TRBV19 and TRBJ1-1; D ambiguous. The CDR3 has 14 amino acids. CDR1 is LNHDA, CDR2 SQIVND, per germline (reference sequence). The V end was cut by 5 bases, the J end by 1 base, with 11 bases between. The CDR3 DNA sequence: TGTGCCAGTAGTCCCCGGTCGGGGAACACTGAAGCTTTCTTT. Amino acids: CASSPRSGNTEAFF.

This chain uses TRBV7-9 with TRBJ1-1; weak D call: TRBD1 (5 bases). Germline V CDR1 and CDR2: SEHNR, FQNEAQ (reference sequence). Trimming removed 2 bases from V and 4 bases from J, with 11 bases in between. The CDR3 loop spans 14 amino acids. The CDR3 DNA follows: TGTGCCAGCAGCTTACAGGGTCTCGGCACTGAAGCTTTCTTT. Translated: CASSLQGLGTEAFF.

The rearrangement uses TRBV27 and TRBJ2-3; no clear D. The CDR3 sequence is 11 residues long. Germline V gene data show CDR1 as MNHEY and CDR2 as SMNVEV (reference sequence). The V end lost 8 bases, the J end lost 7 bases, and 10 bases lay between the germline ends. The CDR3 DNA follows: TGTGCCAGCGCTTCAGTGCATACGCAGTATTTT. This gives the protein CASASVHTQYF.